This entry concerns a single TCR beta chain. Its matching antigen is unknown. The data derive from a study of T cell responses to AZD1222 COVID-19 vaccine. V was clipped by 3 bases and J by 3 bases, with 11 bases between them. The CDR3 loop spans 14 amino acids. Looked up from germline, CDR1 is LNHDA and CDR2 is SQIVND (reference sequence). Some clones are missing from TCRdb's copy, which holds only in-frame ones; the method was immunoSEQ multiplex PCR. The sample records 80,000 or so clones, roughly 80% being singletons. Study results and caveats: Donors were chiefly white British, with a greater number of females, and clonal diversity was perhaps underestimated.

This rearrangement joins TRBV19 to TRBJ1-1; weak D call: TRBD1 (5 bases). The material was peripheral blood, obtained on day 0 of AZD1222 vaccination. This TCR derives from an adult in good health. The CDR3 DNA reads TGTGCCAGTAGTATCCCGGGGGTGGACACTGAAGCTTTCTTT. It encodes CASSIPGVDTEAFF. Variable domain in full (rest from reference TRBV19 and TRBJ1-1): DGGITQSPKYLFRKEGQNVTLSCEQNLNHDAMYWYRQDPGQGLRLIYYSQIVNDFQKGDIAEGYSVSREKKESFPLTVTSAQKNPTAFYLCASSIPGVDTEAFFGQGTRLTVV.